The entry below gives a single TCR beta chain sequence along with its context. The antigen remains undetermined. The sample comes from a study of T cell responses to AZD1222 COVID-19 vaccine. Study-level points and caveats: Clonal diversity was possibly underestimated; the donors were predominantly white British and more often female.

Germline-derived CDR1 and CDR2 are MNHEY and SVGAGI. V dropped 4 bases and J dropped 1 base, with 15 bases sitting between them. The CDR3 spans 16 residues. Method: immunoSEQ multiplex PCR; TCRdb's copy keeps in-frame clones and lacks some. Of approximately 110,000 clones detected, about nine tenths appear once; the ten largest clones hold about 1.2%. The chain couples TRBV6-5 to TRBJ2-3; weak D call: TRBD2 (6 bases). The source is an adult in good health. The specimen was peripheral blood, collected on day 0 of AZD1222 vaccination. The CDR3 loop reads CASSSNRGMGTDTQYF. The CDR3 region has the DNA TGTGCCAGCAGTTCGAACCGGGGGATGGGCACAGATACGCAGTATTTT.